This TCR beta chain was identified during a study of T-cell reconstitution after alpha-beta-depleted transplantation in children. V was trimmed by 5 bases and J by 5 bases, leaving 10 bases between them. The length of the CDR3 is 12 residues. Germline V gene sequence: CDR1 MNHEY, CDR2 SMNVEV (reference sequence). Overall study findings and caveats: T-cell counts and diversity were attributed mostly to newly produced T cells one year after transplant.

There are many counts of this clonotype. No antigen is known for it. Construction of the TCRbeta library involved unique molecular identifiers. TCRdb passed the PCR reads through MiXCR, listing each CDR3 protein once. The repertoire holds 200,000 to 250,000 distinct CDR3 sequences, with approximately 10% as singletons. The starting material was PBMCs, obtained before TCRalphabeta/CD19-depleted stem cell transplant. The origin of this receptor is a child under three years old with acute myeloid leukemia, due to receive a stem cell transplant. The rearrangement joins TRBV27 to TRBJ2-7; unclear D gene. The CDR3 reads CASSPDRNEQYF. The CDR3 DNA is TGTGCCAGCAGTCCCGACCGTAACGAGCAGTACTTC.